A selection of T cell receptor beta chains follows, all from one sample in a study of T-cell reconstitution after alpha-beta-depleted transplantation in children. TCRdb used MiXCR to reprocess the PCR reads, holding one entry per CDR3 protein. This repertoire shows under 850,000 distinct CDR3 sequences, approximately 14% found once; its top ten account for 0.79%. Sequenced material: PBMCs, taken before TCRalphabeta/CD19-depleted stem cell transplant. The receptor source for this set is a girl aged 2-15 years with congenital amegakaryocytic thrombocytopenia, due to receive a stem cell transplant. The CDR3 runs from the conserved cysteine through the conserved F or W. Each record gives: J gene, V gene, D gene, clone size, CDR3 protein, CDR3 DNA. A D gene is named only where the DNA matches it firmly. Expanded clones are given a class, and other clones once, few, many or no size at all.

TRBJ2-3 TRBV27 - many CASSLSSRSTDTQYF TGTGCCAGCAGTTTATCTAGCAGAAGCACAGATACGCAGTATTTT
TRBJ2-7 TRBV4-2 TRBD2 - CASSQDTSGRLWVYEQYF TGTGCCAGCAGCCAAGATACTAGCGGGAGGCTCTGGGTCTACGAGCAGTACTTC
TRBJ2-3 TRBV6-1 TRBD2 many CASSDRGVSGRDTQYF TGTGCCAGCAGTGACAGGGGGGTTAGCGGGAGAGATACGCAGTATTTT
TRBJ1-2 TRBV6-2/TRBV6-3 - - CASRSVRAASSYGYTF TGTGCCAGCAGATCCGTTAGGGCCGCCAGCTCCTATGGCTACACCTTC
TRBJ2-4 TRBV19 - few CASRDSLAKNIQYF TGTGCCAGTAGAGACTCGTTAGCCAAAAACATTCAGTACTTC
TRBJ2-5 TRBV2 TRBD1 - CASSLSGTVQETQYF TGTGCCAGCAGTCTATCCGGGACAGTCCAAGAGACCCAGTACTTC
TRBJ2-7 TRBV2 TRBD1 few CASSGTGVREQYF TGTGCCAGCAGTGGGACAGGGGTCCGCGAGCAGTACTTC
TRBJ2-7 TRBV5-1 TRBD1 many CASSLVFGQGYEQYF TGCGCCAGCAGTCTAGTTTTTGGACAGGGCTACGAGCAGTACTTC
TRBJ2-1 TRBV15 TRBD2 few CATSRDLAGRHEQFF TGTGCCACCAGCAGAGACCTAGCGGGAAGGCATGAGCAGTTCTTC
TRBJ2-5 TRBV28 - many CASSLLPLQVQYSETQYF TGTGCCAGCAGTTTACTCCCTCTACAGGTCCAGTACTCAGAGACCCAGTACTTC
TRBJ2-1 TRBV5-1 - - CASSFSLGSKYNEQFF TGCGCCAGCAGCTTTTCCCTCGGGTCGAAGTACAATGAGCAGTTCTTC
TRBJ1-5 TRBV7-2 TRBD1 few CASSVTGGQQPQHF TGTGCCAGCAGCGTCACAGGGGGCCAACAGCCCCAGCATTTT
TRBJ2-3 TRBV5-1 TRBD2 few CASRASGPREDF TGCGCCAGCAGGGCTAGCGGGCCTCGCGAGGACTTT
TRBJ1-6 TRBV10-3 - few CAISELGRLEDSPLHF TGTGCCATCAGTGAGTTAGGCAGGCTCGAAGATTCACCCCTCCACTTT
TRBJ2-2 TRBV5-1 TRBD2 few CASSSGTSGRGTGELFF TGCGCCAGCAGCTCCGGGACTAGCGGGAGAGGAACCGGGGAGCTGTTTTTT
TRBJ2-7 TRBV12-3/TRBV12-4 - many CASSLSSGNYEQYF TGTGCCAGCAGTTTATCTTCTGGGAACTACGAGCAGTACTTC
TRBJ2-3 TRBV20-1 TRBD2 - CSARGEAGVGDTQYF TGCAGTGCTAGAGGGGAAGCGGGAGTGGGAGATACGCAGTATTTT
TRBJ2-1 TRBV10-3 TRBD1 once CAISLQGAELNEQFF TGTGCCATCAGTCTACAGGGGGCGGAATTAAATGAGCAGTTCTTC
TRBJ2-1 TRBV7-3 - many CASSLSFTGRYNEQFF TGTGCCAGCAGCTTATCGTTTACGGGGAGGTACAATGAGCAGTTCTTC
TRBJ2-4 TRBV7-6 - once CVREIAAKNIQYF TGTGTCAGAGAGATAGCGGCCAAAAACATTCAGTACTTC
TRBJ1-5 TRBV20-1 TRBD1 - CSARRDRLPGQPQHF TGCAGTGCTAGAAGGGACAGGCTGCCCGGTCAGCCCCAGCATTTT
TRBJ2-1 TRBV7-6 - - CASSLEEAYNEQFF TGTGCCAGCAGCTTAGAGGAGGCCTACAATGAGCAGTTCTTC
TRBJ2-3 TRBV20-1 - - CSARVPRADTQYF TGCAGTGCTAGAGTCCCAAGAGCAGATACGCAGTATTTT
TRBJ2-2 TRBV5-1 - - CASSLMGSSGELFF TGCGCCAGCAGCTTGATGGGTTCTTCCGGGGAGCTGTTTTTT
TRBJ1-1 TRBV12-3/TRBV12-4 TRBD1 - CASRKVGTGDDNGAFF TGTGCCAGCAGGAAAGTCGGGACAGGGGATGATAATGGAGCTTTCTTT
TRBJ2-3 TRBV4-1 - few CASSQGRIPYF TGCGCCAGCAGCCAAGGTCGCATCCCGTATTTT
TRBJ2-1 TRBV7-8 - many CASGTEGGINEQFF TGTGCCAGCGGAACCGAGGGGGGGATCAATGAGCAGTTCTTC
TRBJ2-3 TRBV5-5 - few CASSLGATLARKYF TGTGCCAGCAGCTTAGGTGCGACGCTAGCTCGGAAATATTTT
TRBJ2-4 TRBV7-9 TRBD2 few CASSPGSGRAKNIQYF TGTGCCAGCAGCCCTGGTAGCGGGAGAGCCAAAAACATTCAGTACTTC
TRBJ2-1 TRBV18 - - CASSPLIRENEQFF TGTGCCAGCTCACCACTGATACGCGAGAATGAGCAGTTCTTC
TRBJ1-3 TRBV30 - - CAWSVPVTSGNTIYF TGTGCCTGGAGTGTACCAGTGACCTCTGGAAACACCATATATTTT
TRBJ2-1 TRBV11-2 TRBD2 - CASTVGWTSGKGDEQFF TGTGCCAGCACCGTGGGGTGGACTAGCGGGAAAGGAGATGAGCAGTTCTTC
TRBJ2-1 TRBV30 - - CAWSPGDGEQFF TGTGCCTGGAGTCCTGGGGACGGTGAGCAGTTCTTC
TRBJ2-7 TRBV5-1 TRBD2 many CASSRIAGGPDEQYF TGCGCCAGCAGCCGAATAGCGGGAGGGCCAGACGAGCAGTACTTC
TRBJ2-2 TRBV7-8 TRBD1 - CASSLVRTGSTGELFF TGTGCCAGCAGCTTAGTTAGGACAGGGTCGACCGGGGAGCTGTTTTTT
TRBJ1-1 TRBV28 - - CASIRVRGFSAEAFF TGTGCCAGCATTCGGGTGAGGGGCTTTTCAGCTGAAGCTTTCTTT
TRBJ1-4 TRBV9 - many CASGPAGGTNEKLFF TGTGCCAGCGGGCCCGCGGGGGGCACTAATGAAAAACTGTTTTTT
TRBJ2-1 TRBV7-9 - many CASSERVNEQFF TGTGCCAGCAGCGAGCGGGTCAATGAGCAGTTCTTC
TRBJ2-7 TRBV15 TRBD2 - CATSRDSGTSGYEQYF TGTGCCACCAGCAGAGATTCCGGGACTAGCGGTTACGAGCAGTACTTC
TRBJ2-5 TRBV20-1 - - CSARTRGETQYF TGCAGTGCTAGGACCAGAGGGGAGACCCAGTACTTC
TRBJ2-7 TRBV20-1 TRBD2 many CSARLADNPYEQYF TGCAGTGCGCGACTAGCGGATAACCCCTACGAGCAGTACTTC
TRBJ2-3 TRBV20-1 - many CSAGKDSATDTQYF TGCAGTGCGGGAAAAGACAGTGCCACAGATACGCAGTATTTT
TRBJ2-3 TRBV5-1 - - CASSPAPGPSSTDTQYF TGCGCCAGCAGCCCGGCTCCGGGACCCTCTAGCACAGATACGCAGTATTTT
TRBJ2-1 TRBV6-2/TRBV6-3 - many CASRPRVAANNEQFF TGTGCCAGCAGACCCCGCGTCGCTGCCAACAATGAGCAGTTCTTC